These T cell receptor beta chains were read from a single sample in a study of regulatory T cells in long-lasting Graves disease. TCRdb reprocessed the multiplex PCR reads via MiXCR and lists one record per CDR3 protein. This sample has about 350,000 distinct CDR3 sequences, with over 15% found just once. This same sample was also part of a study on T cells in Graves' hyperthyroidism and ophthalmopathy.

The sample consisted of peripheral blood mononuclear cells (PBMCs), taken at new diagnosis, from a patient treated with antithyroid drugs. These receptors all stem from a man aged 35-49 years with Graves disease. CDR3s include the opening cysteine and the closing phenylalanine or tryptophan. The D gene is left open where the match is weak. Rows may omit the clone size; those that give it use once, few, many or a size class.

>TRBD2|many|TRBJ2-1|TRBV20-1
TGCAGTGCACCAGACCTCAGCGGGGGTCACAATGAGCAGTTCTTC
CSAPDLSGGHNEQFF
>TRBD1|many|TRBJ1-4|TRBV18
TGTGCCAGCTCTCATGGACAGGGGACGGGTAATGAAAAACTGTTTTTT
CASSHGQGTGNEKLFF
>NA|many|TRBJ2-1|TRBV5-1
TGCGCCAGCAGCTTGGTGGTGGAGACAGCACCCCTTGAGCAGTTCTTC
CASSLVVETAPLEQFF
>TRBD1|NA|TRBJ1-5|TRBV30
TGTGCCTGGAAACCTAAGGGGACAGGTAGCAATCAGCCCCAGCATTTT
CAWKPKGTGSNQPQHF
>TRBD2|many|TRBJ2-5|TRBV9
TGTGCCAGCAGCGCCCACGTAGCGGGGGAAGAGACCCAGTACTTC
CASSAHVAGEETQYF
>NA|many|TRBJ1-2|TRBV7-9
TGTGCCAGCAGCTCAGGAATTGGGGCAGGGATTCCGAGCTATGGCTACACCTTC
CASSSGIGAGIPSYGYTF
>NA|many|TRBJ2-1|TRBV12-3/TRBV12-4
TGTGCCAGCAGTTTTGGGGAGTACAATGAGCAGTTCTTC
CASSFGEYNEQFF
>NA|NA|TRBJ2-7|TRBV5-1
TGCGCCAGCAGCTTGAACCCGGGGCAGAGCTCCTACGAGCAGTACTTC
CASSLNPGQSSYEQYF
>TRBD1|NA|TRBJ1-5|TRBV10-3
TGTGCCATCAGTCTACAGGGGGAGCAGCCCCAGCATTTT
CAISLQGEQPQHF
>NA|few|TRBJ2-1|TRBV7-3
TGTGCCAGCAGCTTCGTGCCGGGGACCGACCCTAATGAGCAGTTCTTC
CASSFVPGTDPNEQFF
>NA|many|TRBJ1-6|TRBV2
TGTGCCAGCAGTCGTCGGGACAACTCCTATAATTCACCCCTCCACTTT
CASSRRDNSYNSPLHF
>NA|NA|TRBJ1-1|TRBV6-2/TRBV6-3
TGTGCCAGCAGTGAACCCGGGTCCCTCACTGAAGCTTTCTTT
CASSEPGSLTEAFF
>NA|many|TRBJ2-1|TRBV2
TGTGCCAGCAGTCGGGGGGCCAGTAAGAACTACAATGAGCAGTTCTTC
CASSRGASKNYNEQFF
>NA|few|TRBJ1-1|TRBV7-9
TGTGCCAGCAGCTTAGTGATTAGAAACGGGTCTTTCTTT
CASSLVIRNGSFF
>TRBD2|many|TRBJ2-5|TRBV2
TGTGCCAGCAGAGAGAGCGGGGGCCAAGAGACCCAGTACTTC
CASRESGGQETQYF
>TRBD2|NA|TRBJ2-1|TRBV3-1
TGTGCCAGCAGCCAAGTTCGGGGGGGCAGGAATGAGCAGTTCTTC
CASSQVRGGRNEQFF
>NA|many|TRBJ2-1|TRBV20-1
TGCAGTGCTATCCCCGGGATTACGGGGTACAATGAGCAGTTCTTC
CSAIPGITGYNEQFF
>NA|NA|TRBJ2-1|TRBV3-1
TGTGCCAGCAGCCAAGACCCAGACAATGAGCAGTTCTTC
CASSQDPDNEQFF
>TRBD2|many|TRBJ2-1|TRBV10-3
TGTGCCATCAGCCTACTAGCGGGGGGGCCCTACAATGAGCAGTTCTTC
CAISLLAGGPYNEQFF
>NA|few|TRBJ1-2|TRBV5-1
TGCGCCAGCAGCTTGGAGTTAGGAGAGGAGGGGGAGGATGGCTACACCTTC
CASSLELGEEGEDGYTF
>NA|few|TRBJ2-6|TRBV29-1
TGCAGCGTTTCCTCACGGGCTGGGGCCAACGTCCTGACTTTC
CSVSSRAGANVLTF
>NA|many|TRBJ1-5|TRBV2
TGTGCCAGCAGGAGGAGGGATTTGGAGCCCCAGCATTTT
CASRRRDLEPQHF
>NA|NA|TRBJ1-1|TRBV27
TGTGCCAGCAGGGGAGGCAGGGAGTGGGCTGAAGTTTTCTTT
CASRGGREWAEVFF
>TRBD1|many|TRBJ2-3|TRBV29-1
TGCAGCGCGGGCAGGGACAGCCGCACAGATACGCAGTATTTT
CSAGRDSRTDTQYF
>NA|few|TRBJ2-7|TRBV19
TGTGCCAGTAGTATGCAGACTACCTACGAGCAGTACTTC
CASSMQTTYEQYF
>TRBD2|NA|TRBJ2-5|TRBV29-1
TGCAGCGTAGCTCCGGGGGGCGGACTAGCGGGAGTTCAAGAGACCCAGTACTTC
CSVAPGGGLAGVQETQYF
>NA|many|TRBJ2-1|TRBV28
TGTGCCAGCAGTTCCTTACAGGGGGGGCTGAACAATGAGCAGTTCTTC
CASSSLQGGLNNEQFF
>NA|NA|TRBJ2-1|TRBV12-3/TRBV12-4
TGTGCCAGCAGTTCGGACAGTTACGATGAGCAGTTCTTC
CASSSDSYDEQFF
>NA|many|TRBJ2-5|TRBV7-2
TGTGCCAGCAGCTCCCAGACGGCGCAGGGGGAGACCCAGTACTTC
CASSSQTAQGETQYF
>NA|NA|TRBJ2-7|TRBV6-5
TGTGCCAGCAGTTACCAGTTCTCCTACGAGCAGTACTTC
CASSYQFSYEQYF
>TRBD1|many|TRBJ2-7|TRBV12-3/TRBV12-4
TGTGCCAGCAGTTTCGGGACAGGTCCCTACGAGCAGTACTTC
CASSFGTGPYEQYF
>TRBD2|many|TRBJ2-1|TRBV14
TGTGCCAGCAGCCAAGATGGTGCGGGGGGGCTGAATGAGCAGTTCTTC
CASSQDGAGGLNEQFF
>NA|once|TRBJ1-1|TRBV5-4
TGTGCCGGCAGCCAGAGGTTGGGGGGGGTGCCCGGTGAAGCTTTCTTT
CAGSQRLGGVPGEAFF
>NA|few|TRBJ2-1|TRBV12-3/TRBV12-4
TGTGCCAGCAGTTTAGTCGTTGGACAGTTCGTACAAGAGCAGTTCTTC
CASSLVVGQFVQEQFF
>TRBD1|once|TRBJ2-7|TRBV7-2
TGTGCCAGCAGCTTACCCGCCGTTGATAGAGGGACAGGGAGCTCCTACGAGCAGTACTTC
CASSLPAVDRGTGSSYEQYF
>NA|many|TRBJ2-7|TRBV3-1
TGTGCCAGCAGCCAAGGGGCAGGGGCCTCCGAGCAGTACTTC
CASSQGAGASEQYF
>NA|few|TRBJ2-2|TRBV4-1
TGCGCCAGCAGTAACAGGGGAGCGGGGGCCCTAAGGCTGTTTTTT
CASSNRGAGALRLFF
>TRBD1|NA|TRBJ2-1|TRBV24-1
TGTGCCACCAGTGACTTAGACAGGGGAATTAACAATGAGCAGTTCTTC
CATSDLDRGINNEQFF
>TRBD1|many|TRBJ2-3|TRBV7-2
TGTGCCAGCAGCGCGCCGACAGGGGTTAGGACAGATACGCAGTATTTT
CASSAPTGVRTDTQYF
>NA|many|TRBJ1-1|TRBV20-1
TGCAGTGCTAGAGCCCCGACAGACACTGAAGCTTTCTTT
CSARAPTDTEAFF
>NA|many|TRBJ2-1|TRBV6-1
TGTGCCAGCAACTCTCGGAGGGCCTTAAGATACAATGAGCAGTTCTTC
CASNSRRALRYNEQFF